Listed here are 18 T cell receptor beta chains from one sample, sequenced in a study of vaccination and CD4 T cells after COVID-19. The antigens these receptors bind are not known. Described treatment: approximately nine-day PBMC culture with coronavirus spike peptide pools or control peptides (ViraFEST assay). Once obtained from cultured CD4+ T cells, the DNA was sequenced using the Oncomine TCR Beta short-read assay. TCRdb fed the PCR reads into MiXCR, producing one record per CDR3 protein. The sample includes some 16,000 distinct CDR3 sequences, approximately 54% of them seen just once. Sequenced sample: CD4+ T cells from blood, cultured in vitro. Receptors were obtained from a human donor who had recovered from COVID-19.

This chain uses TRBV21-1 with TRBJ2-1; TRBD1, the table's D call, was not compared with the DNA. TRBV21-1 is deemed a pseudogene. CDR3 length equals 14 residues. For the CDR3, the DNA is TGTGCCAGCAGCCCCCGGACAGGCTACAATGAGCAGTTCTTC. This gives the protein CASSPRTGYNEQFF.

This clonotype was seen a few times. CDR3: CASNQRNYGYTF. The CDR3 DNA is TGTGCCAGCAATCAACGTAACTATGGCTACACCTTC. The rearrangement links TRBV6-2 or TRBV6-3 to TRBJ1-2; D not resolved. There are 12 residues in the CDR3. The germline CDR1 and CDR2 sequences are MNHEY and SVGEGT. The germline V and J ends were trimmed by 7 bases and 1 base, with 7 bases remaining between them.

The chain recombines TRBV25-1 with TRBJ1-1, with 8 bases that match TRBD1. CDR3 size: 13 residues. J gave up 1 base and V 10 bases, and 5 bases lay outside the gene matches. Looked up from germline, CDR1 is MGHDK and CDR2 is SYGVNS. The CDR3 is CATTGQGNTEAFF. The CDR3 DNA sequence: TGTGCCACCACTGGACAGGGGAACACTGAAGCTTTCTTT.

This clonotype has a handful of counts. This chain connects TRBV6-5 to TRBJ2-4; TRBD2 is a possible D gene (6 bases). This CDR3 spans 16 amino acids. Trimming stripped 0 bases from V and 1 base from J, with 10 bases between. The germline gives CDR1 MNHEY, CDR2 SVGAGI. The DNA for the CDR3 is TGTGCCAGCAGTTACTCGACGGGAGTTGCCAAAAACATTCAGTACTTC. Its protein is CASSYSTGVAKNIQYF.

CDR3 amino acids: CASNRGDTEAFF. The DNA for the CDR3 is TGTGCCAGCAACCGAGGGGATACTGAAGCTTTCTTT. The rearrangement uses TRBV6-1 and TRBJ1-1; the D gene is possibly TRBD1 (5 bases). The CDR3 is 12 amino acids. Germline-derived CDR1 and CDR2 are MNHNS and SASEGT. Trimming pared 7 bases from V and 5 bases from J, leaving 11 bases between.

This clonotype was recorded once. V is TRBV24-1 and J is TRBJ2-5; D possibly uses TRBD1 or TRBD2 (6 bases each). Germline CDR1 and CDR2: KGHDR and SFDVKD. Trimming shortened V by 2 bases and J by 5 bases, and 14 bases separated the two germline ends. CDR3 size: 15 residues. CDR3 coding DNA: TGTGCCACCAGTGATTCTTCGGGGGCGCGGGAGACCCAGTACTTC. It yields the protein CATSDSSGARETQYF.

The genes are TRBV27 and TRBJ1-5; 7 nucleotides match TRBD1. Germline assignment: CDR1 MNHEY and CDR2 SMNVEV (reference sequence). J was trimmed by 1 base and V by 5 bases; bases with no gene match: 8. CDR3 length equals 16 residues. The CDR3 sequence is CASSPDRVGSNQPQHF. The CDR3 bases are TGTGCCAGCAGTCCTGACAGGGTAGGGAGCAATCAGCCCCAGCATTTT.

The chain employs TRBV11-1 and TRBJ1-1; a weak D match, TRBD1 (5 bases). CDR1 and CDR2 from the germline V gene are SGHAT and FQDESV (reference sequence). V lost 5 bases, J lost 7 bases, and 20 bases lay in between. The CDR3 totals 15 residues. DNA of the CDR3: TGTGCCAGCAGCCCTAGGTCCAGGGATCGGGGTGAAGCTTTCTTT. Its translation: CASSPRSRDRGEAFF. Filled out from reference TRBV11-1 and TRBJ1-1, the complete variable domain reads EAEVAQSPRYKITEKSQAVAFWCDPISGHATLYWYRQILGQGPELLVQFQDESVVDDSQLPKDRFSAERLKGVDSTLKIQPAELGDSAMYLCASSPRSRDRGEAFFGQGTRLTVV.

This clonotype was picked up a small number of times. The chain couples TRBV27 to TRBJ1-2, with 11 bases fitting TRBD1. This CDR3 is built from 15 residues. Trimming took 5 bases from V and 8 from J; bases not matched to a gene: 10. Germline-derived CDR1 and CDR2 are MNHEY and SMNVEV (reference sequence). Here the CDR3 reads CASSGQGAWGKGYTF. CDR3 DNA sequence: TGTGCCAGCAGTGGACAGGGGGCATGGGGTAAAGGCTACACCTTC.

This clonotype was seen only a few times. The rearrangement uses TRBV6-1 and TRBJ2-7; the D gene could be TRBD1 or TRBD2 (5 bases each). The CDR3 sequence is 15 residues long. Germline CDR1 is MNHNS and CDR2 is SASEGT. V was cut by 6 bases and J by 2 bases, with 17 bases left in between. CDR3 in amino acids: CASRDVSGPTYEQYF. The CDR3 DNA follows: TGTGCCAGCAGGGACGTGTCGGGACCGACCTACGAGCAGTACTTC.

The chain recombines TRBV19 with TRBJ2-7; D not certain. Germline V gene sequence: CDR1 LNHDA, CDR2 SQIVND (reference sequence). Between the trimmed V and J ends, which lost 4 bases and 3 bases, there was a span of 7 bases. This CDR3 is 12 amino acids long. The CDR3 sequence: CASSTLNYEQYF. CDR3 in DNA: TGTGCCAGTAGTACCCTGAACTACGAGCAGTACTTC.

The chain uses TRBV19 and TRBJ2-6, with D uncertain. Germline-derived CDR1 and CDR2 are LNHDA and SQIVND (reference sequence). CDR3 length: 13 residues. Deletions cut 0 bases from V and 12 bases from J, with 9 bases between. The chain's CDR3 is CASSIDPRSVLTF. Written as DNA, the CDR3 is TGTGCCAGTAGTATAGATCCCCGCAGCGTCCTGACTTTC.

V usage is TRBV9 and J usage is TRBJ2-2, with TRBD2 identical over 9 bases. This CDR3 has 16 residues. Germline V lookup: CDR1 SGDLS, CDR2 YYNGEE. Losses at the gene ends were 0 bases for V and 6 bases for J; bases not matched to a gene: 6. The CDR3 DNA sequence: TGTGCCAGCAGCGTAGTCGCGGGAGGGACCTCCGGGGAGCTGTTTTTT. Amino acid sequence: CASSVVAGGTSGELFF.

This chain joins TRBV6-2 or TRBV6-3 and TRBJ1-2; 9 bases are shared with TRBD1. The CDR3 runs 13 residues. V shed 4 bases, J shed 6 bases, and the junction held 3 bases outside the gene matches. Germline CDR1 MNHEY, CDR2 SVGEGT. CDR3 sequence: CASSFTGGHGYTF. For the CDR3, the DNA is TGTGCCAGCAGTTTCACAGGGGGCCATGGCTACACCTTC.

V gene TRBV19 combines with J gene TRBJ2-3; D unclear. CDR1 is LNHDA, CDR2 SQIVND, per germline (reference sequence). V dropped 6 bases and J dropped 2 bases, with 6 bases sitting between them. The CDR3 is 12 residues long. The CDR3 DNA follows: TGTGCCAGTAGCCAGAACACAGATACGCAGTATTTT. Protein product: CASSQNTDTQYF.

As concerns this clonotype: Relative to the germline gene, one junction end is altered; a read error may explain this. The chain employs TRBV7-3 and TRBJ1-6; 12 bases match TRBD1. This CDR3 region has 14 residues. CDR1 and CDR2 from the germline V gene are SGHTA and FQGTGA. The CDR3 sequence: CASSLGTGGAPLYF. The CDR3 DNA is TGTGCCAGCAGCTTAGGGACAGGGGGCGCCCCCCTCTACTTT.

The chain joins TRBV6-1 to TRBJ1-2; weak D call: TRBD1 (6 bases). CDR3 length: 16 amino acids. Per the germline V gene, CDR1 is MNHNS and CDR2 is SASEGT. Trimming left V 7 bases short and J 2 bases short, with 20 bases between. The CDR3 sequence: CASISPTGIENYGYTF. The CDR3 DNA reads TGTGCCAGCATAAGTCCCACAGGGATTGAGAACTATGGCTACACCTTC.

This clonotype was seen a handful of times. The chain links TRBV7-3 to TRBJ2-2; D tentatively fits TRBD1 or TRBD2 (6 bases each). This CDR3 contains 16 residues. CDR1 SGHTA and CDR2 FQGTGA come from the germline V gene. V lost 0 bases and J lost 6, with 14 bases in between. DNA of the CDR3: TGTGCCAGCAGCTTAACGGGGGCTAGCGCGGCCGGGGAGCTGTTTTTT. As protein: CASSLTGASAAGELFF.